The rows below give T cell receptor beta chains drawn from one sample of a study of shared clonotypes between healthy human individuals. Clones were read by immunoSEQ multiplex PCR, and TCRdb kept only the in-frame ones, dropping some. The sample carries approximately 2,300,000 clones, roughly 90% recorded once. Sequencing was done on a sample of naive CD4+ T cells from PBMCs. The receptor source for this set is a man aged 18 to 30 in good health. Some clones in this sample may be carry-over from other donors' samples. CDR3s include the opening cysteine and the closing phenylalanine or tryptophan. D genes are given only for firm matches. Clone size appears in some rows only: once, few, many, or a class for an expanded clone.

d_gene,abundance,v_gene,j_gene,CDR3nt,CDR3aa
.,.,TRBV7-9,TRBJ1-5,TGTGCCAGCAGCGGTAGCAATCAGCCCCAGCATTTT,CASSGSNQPQHF
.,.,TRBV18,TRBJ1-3,TGTGCCAGCTCCACGGAGAGCTCTGGAAACACCATATATTTT,CASSTESSGNTIYF
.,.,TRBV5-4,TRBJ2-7,TGTGCCAGCAGCAACTCCTACGAGCAGTACTTC,CASSNSYEQYF
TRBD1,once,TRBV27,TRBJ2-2,TGTGCCAGCAGTCGTGACAGGGGAACCGGGGAGCTGTTTTTT,CASSRDRGTGELFF
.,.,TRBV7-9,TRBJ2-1,TGTGCCAGCAGCTTAACAGAGCCAAAGGGTTACAATGAGCAGTTCTTC,CASSLTEPKGYNEQFF
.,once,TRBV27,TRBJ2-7,TGTGCCAGCACTCCCGCCGGGATAGCTCAAGGTTTATACTACGAGCAGTACTTC,CASTPAGIAQGLYYEQYF
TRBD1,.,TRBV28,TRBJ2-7,TGTGCCAGCAGTCCCCCGACAGGGCTCGAGCAGTACTTC,CASSPPTGLEQYF
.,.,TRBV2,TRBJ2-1,TGTGCCAGCAGTGAAGGGAATGCGGGCTCCTACAATGAGCAGTTCTTC,CASSEGNAGSYNEQFF
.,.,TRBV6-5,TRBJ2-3,TGTGCCACCTATCCCCGGGTAGATACGCAGTATTTT,CATYPRVDTQYF
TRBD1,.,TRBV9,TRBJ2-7,TGTGCCAGCAGCGCGGGACAGCGCTACGAGCAGTACTTC,CASSAGQRYEQYF
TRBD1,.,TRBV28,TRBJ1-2,TGTGCCAGCAATACCGGACAGGGGGCTGGTGGCTACACCTTC,CASNTGQGAGGYTF
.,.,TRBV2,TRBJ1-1,TGTGCCAGCATTAGGACATTAAGCACTGAAGCTTTCTTT,CASIRTLSTEAFF
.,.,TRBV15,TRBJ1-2,TGTGCCACCAGCAGAGGGGCAGACTATGGCTACACCTTC,CATSRGADYGYTF
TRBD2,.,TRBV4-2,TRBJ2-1,TGTGCCAGCAGCCTTTCCCTAGCGGGAGGATACAATGAGCAGTTCTTC,CASSLSLAGGYNEQFF
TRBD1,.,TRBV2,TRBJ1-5,TGTGCCAGCAGTTGGGACAGACACTCTAATCAGCCCCAGCATTTT,CASSWDRHSNQPQHF
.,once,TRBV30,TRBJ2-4,TGTGCCTGGAGTGTTCGACTATCCAAAAACATTCAGTACTTC,CAWSVRLSKNIQYF
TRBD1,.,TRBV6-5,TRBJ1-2,TGTGCCAGCAGCAACAGACAGGGACATCTACAAGGCTACACCTTC,CASSNRQGHLQGYTF
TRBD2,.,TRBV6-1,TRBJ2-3,TGTGCCAACAGCGGCGGCGGGAGCTCAGATACGCAGTATTTT,CANSGGGSSDTQYF
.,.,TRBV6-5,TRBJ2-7,TGTGCCAGCACCAGCCCGGGCAGCTCCTACGAGCAGTACTTC,CASTSPGSSYEQYF
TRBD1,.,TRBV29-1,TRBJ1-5,TGCAGCGTTGGACAGGGCCCCCAGCCCCAGCATTTT,CSVGQGPQPQHF
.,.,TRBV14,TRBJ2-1,TGTGCCAGCAGCCTCCGACTGGAGCTGGAGCAGTTCTTC,CASSLRLELEQFF
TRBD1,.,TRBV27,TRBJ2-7,TGTGCCAGCAGTTTATTGGGACAGGGCGCCTACGAGCAGTACTTC,CASSLLGQGAYEQYF
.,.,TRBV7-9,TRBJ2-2,TGTGCCAGCAGCTTAGTTGGGGAGCTGTTTTTT,CASSLVGELFF
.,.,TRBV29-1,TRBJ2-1,TGCAGCGTTGACAGGGACCCCTCCTACAATGAGCAGTTCTTC,CSVDRDPSYNEQFF
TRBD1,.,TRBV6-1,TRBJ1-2,TGTGCCAGCAGTGAACGGGACAGGGGTAACTATGGCTACACCTTC,CASSERDRGNYGYTF
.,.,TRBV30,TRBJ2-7,TGTGCCTGGAGTCCGTCAAGCGAAGAGCAGTACTTC,CAWSPSSEEQYF
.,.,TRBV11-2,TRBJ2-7,TGTGCCAGCACCAAGGGGACGAGACAGGCGCAGACCTACGAGCAGTACTTC,CASTKGTRQAQTYEQYF
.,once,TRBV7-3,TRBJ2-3,TGTGCCAGCAGCTCCCATCTTTTGGATACGCAGTATTTT,CASSSHLLDTQYF
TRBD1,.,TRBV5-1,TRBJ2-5,TGCGCCAGCAGCTGGGACAGGGGGCGGGAGACCCAGTACTTC,CASSWDRGRETQYF
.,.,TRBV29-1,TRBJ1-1,TGCAGCGTTGAAGGTCGCCTGGGAACTGAAGCTTTCTTT,CSVEGRLGTEAFF
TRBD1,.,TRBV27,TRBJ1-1,TGTGCCAGCAGGGACAGGGCCACTGAAGCTTTCTTT,CASRDRATEAFF